This T cell receptor beta chain was identified in a study of cytomegalovirus exposure and HLA in healthy donors. Findings of the study overall: Rarity held for most TCR sequences, but there were some public TCRs that occurred in many donors. Using the classifier, cytomegalovirus status was reportedly diagnosed with high specificity and sensitivity.

The method was immunoSEQ multiplex PCR; TCRdb's version includes in-frame clones alone and lacks a portion of them. The sample lists 66,000 or so clones; around 97% were seen once. Trimming removed 6 bases from V and 4 bases from J, with 12 bases in between. Germline V CDR1 and CDR2: MDHEN, SYDVKM. This CDR3 comprises 13 residues. With regard to this clone: Antigen unknown.

Sequencing was performed on PBMCs. The TCR sequence derives from a young woman in good health and CMV-seropositive. The chain is built from TRBV28 and TRBJ1-1, with a tentative D call TRBD1 (6 bases). The CDR3, as DNA: TGTGCCAGCAGCTCAACAGGGCTCACTGAAGCTTTCTTT. It yields the protein CASSSTGLTEAFF.